The clone carrying this T cell receptor (beta chain) was detected many times. V was clipped by 1 base and J by 6 bases, with 12 bases between them. The CDR3 has 15 amino acids. This specimen belongs to a study of T cells in Graves' hyperthyroidism and ophthalmopathy. Amplification of TCR beta CDR3 regions was performed using RNA transcripts as template. HTBI primers were employed in a first-round RT-PCR of the TCR CDR3. MiXCR, applied by TCRdb to the multiplex PCR reads, yields one record per CDR3 protein. The data hold 250,000 or so distinct CDR3 sequences, with roughly 15% observed a single time. This rearrangement joins TRBV12-3 or TRBV12-4 to TRBJ2-2; D unresolved. The sequence derives from a woman aged 40 to 49 with Graves' hyperthyroidism that later progressed to Graves' ophthalmopathy. Material: blood. The CDR3 protein is CASSLGRYPAGELFF. CDR3 sequence (DNA): TGTGCCAGCAGTTTAGGCAGGTACCCTGCCGGGGAGCTGTTTTTT.